These 23 T cell receptor beta chains were all obtained from the same sample, sequenced in a study of blood T cell repertoires in COVID-19. Only in-frame clones appear in the TCRdb table, and some are missing; sequencing was by immunoSEQ multiplex PCR. The data contain about 94,000 clones, just over 85% of them singletons. Specimen: peripheral blood. The receptors originated from a woman aged 55 to 70 in a cohort sampled during active or convalescent COVID-19.

J is TRBJ2-2 and V is TRBV6-5; TRBD1 matches at 7 bases. Germline CDR1 is MNHEY and CDR2 is SVGAGI. V trimming: 6 bases; J trimming: 9 bases; junction bases outside the gene matches: 7. This CDR3 contains 13 residues. The CDR3 here is CASSKDRVRELFF. DNA of the CDR3: TGTGCCAGCAGCAAAGACAGGGTCAGGGAGCTGTTTTTT.

The V call is TRBV6-5, the J call TRBJ1-2; 9 nucleotides agree with TRBD1. This CDR3 contains 13 residues. The germline V gene has CDR1 MNHEY and CDR2 SVGAGI. The J segment lost 8 bases and the V segment lost 4 bases, leaving 5 bases of the junction unmatched. The CDR3 here is CASSFSGTGGYTF. CDR3 nucleotide sequence: TGTGCCAGCAGTTTTTCCGGGACAGGGGGCTACACCTTC.

The chain employs TRBV9 and TRBJ2-1; 8 bases fit TRBD2. CDR1 and CDR2 from the germline V gene are SGDLS and YYNGEE. J gave up 9 bases and V 4 bases, and 18 bases lay outside the gene matches. CDR3 length: 17 residues. DNA of the CDR3: TGTGCCAGCAGCACCCCAGGGTCCGGGACTAGGGCGGGTGAGCAGTTCTTC. Amino acids: CASSTPGSGTRAGEQFF. Complete variable domain (other parts from reference TRBV9 and TRBJ2-1): DSGVTQTPKHLITATGQRVTLRCSPRSGDLSVYWYQQSLDQGLQFLIQYYNGEERAKGNILERFSAQQFPDLHSELNLSSLELGDSALYFCASSTPGSGTRAGEQFFGPGTRLTVL.

The V and J genes are TRBV9 and TRBJ1-2; D gene ambiguous. Germline-derived CDR1 and CDR2 are SGDLS and YYNGEE. Trimming removed 3 bases at V and 4 bases at J, with 16 bases between. The CDR3 spans 15 residues. This CDR3 is CASSAQRVTSYGYTF. CDR3 sequence (DNA): TGTGCCAGCAGCGCCCAACGAGTGACATCCTATGGCTACACCTTC.

The chain couples TRBV9 to TRBJ1-1, with 8 bases identical to TRBD1. This CDR3 spans 14 amino acids. Germline V CDR1 and CDR2: SGDLS, YYNGEE. Losses at the gene ends were 3 bases for V and 1 base for J; bases not matched to a gene: 2. The CDR3 is CASSAGQGNTEAFF. In DNA, the CDR3 is TGTGCCAGCAGCGCCGGACAGGGGAACACTGAAGCTTTCTTT.

The genes are TRBV5-1 and TRBJ2-1; TRBD2 aligns across 8 bases. Germline V gives CDR1 SGHRS, CDR2 YFSETQ. This CDR3 comprises 16 residues. J was trimmed by 0 bases and V by 4 bases; bases with no gene match: 6. As DNA, the CDR3 is TGCGCCAGCAGCCATAGCGGGGCAAGCTCCTACAATGAGCAGTTCTTC. It translates to CASSHSGASSYNEQFF. Complete variable domain (other parts from reference TRBV5-1 and TRBJ2-1): KAGVTQTPRYLIKTRGQQVTLSCSPISGHRSVSWYQQTPGQGLQFLFEYFSETQRNKGNFPGRFSGRQFSNSRSEMNVSTLELGDSALYLCASSHSGASSYNEQFFGPGTRLTVL.

This clone came up once. The genes are TRBV5-4 and TRBJ2-1; 14 bases are a match to TRBD2. CDR1 and CDR2 from the germline V gene are SGHNT and YYREEE (reference sequence). The J segment lost 0 bases and the V segment lost 4 bases, leaving 3 bases of the junction unmatched. The CDR3 consists of 17 residues. For the CDR3, the DNA is TGTGCCAGCAGCGCGGGGACTAGCGGGAGCTCCTACAATGAGCAGTTCTTC. Translation gives CASSAGTSGSSYNEQFF.

The V and J genes are TRBV11-3 and TRBJ1-1; D not resolved. Germline CDR1 and CDR2: SGHNT and YENEEA. The CDR3 totals 13 residues. Trimming took 0 bases from V and 10 from J, leaving 12 bases between them. This CDR3 is CASSLDPGDGAFF. DNA of the CDR3: TGTGCCAGCAGCTTAGATCCAGGTGATGGAGCTTTCTTT.

The chain is built from TRBV5-4 and TRBJ1-6, with D possibly TRBD1 on 5 matching bases. V lost 3 bases and J 8 bases, leaving 15 bases between the germline ends. The CDR3 is 15 residues long. CDR1 is SGHNT, CDR2 YYREEE, per germline (reference sequence). The CDR3 reads CASSSRGAGYSPLHF. In DNA, the CDR3 is TGTGCCAGCAGCTCCCGCGGGGCAGGGTATTCACCCCTCCACTTT.

The chain is built from TRBV7-9 and TRBJ2-3; D may be TRBD2 (6 bases). Germline CDR1 SEHNR, CDR2 FQNEAQ (reference sequence). Deletions cut 8 bases from V and 8 bases from J, with 23 bases between. The CDR3 has 15 residues. This chain's CDR3 is CASPTHGPTGSTQYF. As DNA, the CDR3 is TGTGCCAGCCCTACCCATGGACCGACCGGGAGTACGCAGTATTTT.

A single count supports this clone. The rearrangement uses TRBV29-1 and TRBJ2-2; 7 bases are a match to TRBD2. Germline V gene data show CDR1 as SQVTM and CDR2 as ANQGSEA. After removal of 7 bases from V and 0 bases from J, the junction contained 5 bases not matched to a gene. The CDR3 contains 14 residues. CDR3 sequence: CSASAGTNTGELFF. The CDR3 DNA sequence: TGCAGCGCCTCAGCGGGAACGAACACCGGGGAGCTGTTTTTT.

The chain employs TRBV3-1 (or the pseudogene TRBV3-2) and TRBJ2-2, with TRBD2 as a possible D gene (5 bases). Germline values: CDR1 LGHDT, CDR2 YNNKEL (reference sequence). The V gene lost 10 bases and the J gene lost 1 base, with 13 bases spanning the gap. This CDR3 has 14 amino acids. CDR3 region: CATKDGLNTGELFF. CDR3 bases: TGTGCCACCAAAGACGGACTGAACACCGGGGAGCTGTTTTTT.

The J gene is TRBJ1-1, the V gene TRBV3-1 (or the pseudogene TRBV3-2), with D unresolved. The CDR3 is 14 residues long. V was trimmed by 9 bases and J by 1 base, leaving 15 bases between them. Germline lookup yields CDR1 LGHDT and CDR2 YNNKEL (reference sequence). The CDR3: CASAVGAGNTEAFF. The CDR3 nucleotides read TGTGCCAGTGCAGTTGGAGCCGGGAACACTGAAGCTTTCTTT.

The rearrangement links TRBV19 to TRBJ1-3; unclear D gene. The CDR3 is 15 residues long. V lost 5 bases and J 0 bases, leaving 11 bases between the germline ends. Germline CDR1 LNHDA, CDR2 SQIVND (reference sequence). CDR3 residues: CASSVTRPSGNTIYF. DNA of the CDR3: TGTGCCAGTAGTGTGACAAGGCCCTCTGGAAACACCATATATTTT. The entire variable domain, with the rest obtained from reference TRBV19 and TRBJ1-3, is as follows: DGGITQSPKYLFRKEGQNVTLSCEQNLNHDAMYWYRQDPGQGLRLIYYSQIVNDFQKGDIAEGYSVSREKKESFPLTVTSAQKNPTAFYLCASSVTRPSGNTIYFGEGSWLTVV.

The V and J genes are TRBV4-2 and TRBJ1-1; D is unresolved. Trimming removed 1 base at V and 4 bases at J, with 16 bases between. The germline CDR1 and CDR2 sequences are LGHNA and YNFKEQ. This CDR3 has 16 amino acids. DNA for the CDR3: TGTGCCAGCAGCCAAGGGAGCGGACTAGCAGTCACTGAAGCTTTCTTT. Protein sequence: CASSQGSGLAVTEAFF.

The chain couples TRBV7-3 to TRBJ2-1; 8 positions match TRBD2. The J segment lost 4 bases and the V segment lost 2 bases, leaving 7 bases of the junction unmatched. The CDR3 totals 16 residues. Germline assignment: CDR1 SGHTA and CDR2 FQGTGA. The CDR3 is CASSLSGGLVYNEQFF. CDR3 in DNA: TGTGCCAGCAGCTTATCGGGGGGGCTAGTTTACAATGAGCAGTTCTTC.

V usage is TRBV3-1 (or the pseudogene TRBV3-2) and J usage is TRBJ2-1, with D possibly TRBD2 on 7 matching bases. Germline V CDR1 and CDR2: LGHDT, YNNKEL (reference sequence). The CDR3 covers 17 residues. V was trimmed by 0 bases and J by 0 bases, leaving 12 bases between them. For the CDR3, the DNA is TGTGCCAGCAGCCAAGAGGTGGCGGGGGCCTCCTACAATGAGCAGTTCTTC. As protein: CASSQEVAGASYNEQFF.

The chain couples TRBV6-5 to TRBJ1-3, with D unclear. Germline CDR1 is MNHEY and CDR2 is SVGAGI. V lost 5 bases, J lost 2 bases, and 7 bases lay in between. The CDR3 totals 13 residues. The CDR3 DNA follows: TGTGCCAGCAGTCCCCAGGCTGGAAACACCATATATTTT. This sequence encodes CASSPQAGNTIYF.

The rearrangement uses TRBV9 and TRBJ2-5, with D tentatively TRBD1 (5 bases). Looked up from germline, CDR1 is SGDLS and CDR2 is YYNGEE. The CDR3 sequence is 13 residues long. The V end lost 1 base, the J end lost 9 bases, and 13 bases lay between the germline ends. This CDR3 reads CASSVSGVGAQYF. DNA for the CDR3: TGTGCCAGCAGCGTATCTGGGGTAGGGGCCCAGTACTTC.

The chain couples TRBV24-1 to TRBJ2-1, with 10 bases identical to TRBD2. There are 16 residues in the CDR3. The germline V gene encodes CDR1 KGHDR and CDR2 SFDVKD. After removal of 5 bases from V and 7 bases from J, the junction contained 10 bases not matched to a gene. CDR3: CATSAASGTSENEQFF. The CDR3, as DNA: TGTGCCACCAGTGCCGCGTCCGGGACTAGCGAGAATGAGCAGTTCTTC.

V usage is TRBV11-2 and J usage is TRBJ1-2, with 7 nucleotides matching TRBD1. After removal of 0 bases from V and 3 bases from J, the junction contained 1 base not matched to a gene. Looked up from germline, CDR1 is SGHAT and CDR2 is FQNNGV. The CDR3 loop spans 14 amino acids. The CDR3 DNA follows: TGTGCCAGCAGCTTAGAAACAGGGGACTATGGCTACACCTTC. This sequence encodes CASSLETGDYGYTF. The full variable domain, with the rest looked up from reference TRBV11-2 and TRBJ1-2, is EAGVAQSPRYKIIEKRQSVAFWCNPISGHATLYWYQQILGQGPKLLIQFQNNGVVDDSQLPKDRFSAERLKGVDSTLKIQPAKLEDSAVYLCASSLETGDYGYTFGSGTRLTVV.

This chain uses TRBV27 with TRBJ1-2; D is unclear. Germline V gene data show CDR1 as MNHEY and CDR2 as SMNVEV (reference sequence). This CDR3 is 15 amino acids long. Trimming pared 4 bases from V and 6 bases from J, leaving 18 bases between. Here the CDR3 reads CASSSTFFGGDGYTF. For the CDR3, the DNA is TGTGCCAGCAGTTCTACATTCTTCGGCGGAGATGGCTACACCTTC.

The V and J genes are TRBV4-1 and TRBJ2-3; 7 bases match TRBD2. V shed 0 bases and J 1 base; nucleotides not matched to a gene: 16. The CDR3 extends over 20 amino acids. Germline CDR1 MGHRA, CDR2 YSYEKL. The CDR3 here is CASSQEARVASGAGTDTQYF. CDR3 DNA sequence: TGCGCCAGCAGCCAAGAAGCCCGCGTGGCTAGCGGTGCGGGCACAGATACGCAGTATTTT.